The rows below give T cell receptor beta chains drawn from one sample of a study of read filtering for tumor transcriptome and immune sequencing. Each CDR3 protein is one row after TCRdb ran MiXCR on the reads. The table includes 35,000 to 50,000 distinct CDR3 sequences, around an eighth detected once. The material sequenced was a population of CD138-negative cells sorted from bone marrow. The receptor source for this set is a donor over 35 with multiple myeloma. CDR3s include the opening cysteine and the closing phenylalanine or tryptophan. Each record gives: clone size, J gene, V gene, D gene, CDR3 DNA, CDR3 protein. D genes are given only for firm matches. Where a row states a size, it is once, few, many or the class of an expanded clone; other rows omit it.

many | TRBJ2-5 | TRBV7-9 | . | TGTGCCAGCAGCTTGATAGGAGATGAAGAGACCCAGTACTTC | CASSLIGDEETQYF
many | TRBJ2-1 | TRBV7-2 | . | TGTGCCAGCAGCCCTAGACCCCCGGGACTTTCCTACAATGAGCAGTTCTTC | CASSPRPPGLSYNEQFF
many | TRBJ1-2 | TRBV28 | . | TGTGCCAGCAGTCCCCCGGACAGCAACTATGGCTACACCTTC | CASSPPDSNYGYTF
many | TRBJ1-1 | TRBV10-3 | TRBD1 | TGTGCCATCCGGACCGGCGGGATCCCGGGACAGGGCACTGAAGCTTTCTTT | CAIRTGGIPGQGTEAFF
few | TRBJ2-5 | TRBV11-2 | TRBD2 | TGTGCCAGCAGCCCTTACGGGCTAGCGGGGGGGCCTGCTAAAGAGACCCAGTACTTC | CASSPYGLAGGPAKETQYF
many | TRBJ2-3 | TRBV11-2 | . | TGTGCCAGCAGCTTAGGTCAACTTACACCACAGGGAACGTACACAGATACGCAGTATTTT | CASSLGQLTPQGTYTDTQYF
many | TRBJ2-3 | TRBV20-1 | . | TGCAGTGCTTGGATGGAGGTATCGCAGTATTTT | CSAWMEVSQYF
. | TRBJ1-6 | TRBV6-1 | . | TGTGCCAGCAGTGAGTCCGGGGGGTGGGCTTCACCCCTCCACTTT | CASSESGGWASPLHF
many | TRBJ1-6 | TRBV19 | . | TGTGCCAGTGGGAGGACAGTAGACTCACCCCTCCACTTT | CASGRTVDSPLHF
many | TRBJ1-3 | TRBV11-2 | . | TGTGCCAGCAGCTTCGACATAGGAAACACCATATATTTT | CASSFDIGNTIYF
many | TRBJ2-7 | TRBV20-1 | TRBD2 | TGCAGTGCCACACTCCCTCTAGCGGGAGCCTATTACGAGCAGTACTTC | CSATLPLAGAYYEQYF
many | TRBJ1-6 | TRBV12-2 | . | TGTGCAAGTCGCTTAAGTGGCCAGGCCTCGCTAACAGGGCCTAATTCACCCCACCACTTT | CASRLSGQASLTGPNSPHHF
few | TRBJ2-1 | TRBV12-3/TRBV12-4 | . | TGTGCCAGCAGTTTGGGGCCAGGGAGCGACGATGAGCAGTTGTTC | CASSLGPGSDDEQLF
few | TRBJ1-1 | TRBV14 | . | TGTCCCAGCGATCGAGGTATGAACACTGAAGCTTTCTTT | CPSDRGMNTEAFF
many | TRBJ1-1 | TRBV20-1 | . | TGCAGTGCTAGACTGGGTGGGGACACTGAAGCTTTCTTT | CSARLGGDTEAFF
many | TRBJ2-3 | TRBV5-4 | . | TGTGCCAGCAGCTTACAGGGATATAGCACAGATACGCAGTATTTT | CASSLQGYSTDTQYF
many | TRBJ1-4 | TRBV29-1 | . | TGCAGCGTCATCAGGGGCGGTGGTGAAAAACTGTTTTTT | CSVIRGGGEKLFF
many | TRBJ2-7 | TRBV28 | . | TGTGCCAGCAACAAGAACTACGAGCAGTACTTC | CASNKNYEQYF
many | TRBJ2-3 | TRBV6-5 | . | TGTGCCAGCAGTTACCCTACTCAGGGAGATACGCAGTATTTT | CASSYPTQGDTQYF
many | TRBJ2-3 | TRBV29-1 | . | TGCAGCGTTGAATTGAGGGGGGCGGCAGATACGCAGTATTTT | CSVELRGAADTQYF
few | TRBJ2-7 | TRBV5-1 | . | TGCGCCAGCAGCTTGGCCGGGGGCGGAAGCGAGCAGTACTTC | CASSLAGGGSEQYF
few | TRBJ2-4 | TRBV9 | . | TGTGCCAGCAGCGTAGGGGGGGAAGGGTTGACCAAAAACATTCAGTACTTC | CASSVGGEGLTKNIQYF
many | TRBJ2-7 | TRBV29-1 | . | TGCAGCGTTCAGGGGGGATCCTACGAGCAGTACTTC | CSVQGGSYEQYF
many | TRBJ1-1 | TRBV6-1 | TRBD1 | TGTGCCAGCAGTGTAGGGGGCTTTACTGAAGCTTTCTTT | CASSVGGFTEAFF
many | TRBJ2-7 | TRBV20-1 | TRBD2 | TGCAGTGCACCCCCGGGGGGTACCCACGAGCAGTACTTC | CSAPPGGTHEQYF
few | TRBJ2-5 | TRBV29-1 | . | TGCAGCGTTGAAAGCGGAGAGACCCAGTACTTC | CSVESGETQYF
many | TRBJ2-5 | TRBV18 | TRBD2 | TGTGCCAGCTCACCACTAGAAGCGGGAGGAGGAGAGACCCAGTACTTC | CASSPLEAGGGETQYF
many | TRBJ2-5 | TRBV19 | TRBD1 | TGTGCCAGTACCGAAGGGACAGTCCAAGAGACCCAGTACTTC | CASTEGTVQETQYF
many | TRBJ2-2 | TRBV20-1 | . | TGCAGTGCTAGACGAACAGGGACCGGGGAGCTGTTTTTT | CSARRTGTGELFF
many | TRBJ2-7 | TRBV29-1 | . | TGCAGCGTCCAAAGGGAAGGGACAGCGGGGTACGAGCAGTACTTC | CSVQREGTAGYEQYF
many | TRBJ2-7 | TRBV4-1 | . | TGCGCCAGCAGCCAAGACTCGGAGGGTCGTGGCGAGCAGTACTTC | CASSQDSEGRGEQYF
many | TRBJ1-1 | TRBV7-3 | . | TGTGCCAGCAGTCAGGGGAAATCTGAAGCTTTCTTT | CASSQGKSEAFF
many | TRBJ1-5 | TRBV4-1 | TRBD1 | TGCGCCAGCAGCCAGCAGGGGGGCAATCAGCCCCAGCATTTT | CASSQQGGNQPQHF
many | TRBJ2-5 | TRBV7-2 | TRBD2 | TGTGCCAGCAGCTTAGCGTCGACTAGCGGGGAAGAGACCCAGTACTTC | CASSLASTSGEETQYF